These T cell receptor beta chains were read from a single sample in a study of T cells in Graves' hyperthyroidism and ophthalmopathy. In TCRdb, the multiplex PCR reads were re-called with MiXCR into one record per CDR3 protein. The table has 500,000 to 800,000 distinct CDR3 sequences, roughly 15% seen once; the top ten hold 9.5% to 15%. The sample was blood. All receptors derive from a woman in her 50s with Graves' ophthalmopathy. The conserved cysteine and the conserved F or W are not part of the CDR3 here. D genes are given only for firm matches. Only part of the rows carry a size: once, few, many, or a class if the clone is expanded.

j_gene: TRBJ2-3
v_gene: TRBV28
d_gene: .
abundance: .
CDR3aa: ASSSPAVGSSDTQY

j_gene: TRBJ2-1
v_gene: TRBV24-1
d_gene: .
abundance: .
CDR3aa: ATVGGDSYNEQF

j_gene: TRBJ2-3
v_gene: TRBV2
d_gene: TRBD2
abundance: many
CDR3aa: ASTKTSGSADTQY

j_gene: TRBJ2-2
v_gene: TRBV2
d_gene: .
abundance: many
CDR3aa: ASSRGQISTGELF

j_gene: TRBJ2-3
v_gene: TRBV7-9
d_gene: .
abundance: .
CDR3aa: ASSPRLSLRLGQNTDTQY

j_gene: TRBJ2-3
v_gene: TRBV12-3/TRBV12-4
d_gene: TRBD1
abundance: .
CDR3aa: AGTPGQGGGTDTQY

j_gene: TRBJ1-1
v_gene: TRBV24-1
d_gene: TRBD1
abundance: .
CDR3aa: ATSKTQQGGGTEAF

j_gene: TRBJ1-5
v_gene: TRBV20-1
d_gene: TRBD1
abundance: many
CDR3aa: SAVTGTGGARQPQH

j_gene: TRBJ2-7
v_gene: TRBV30
d_gene: .
abundance: many
CDR3aa: AWSVSRDYEQY

j_gene: TRBJ2-7
v_gene: TRBV11-2
d_gene: .
abundance: many
CDR3aa: ASRTFKQANYEQY